The 26 T cell receptor beta chains in this list originate from one sample, sequenced in a study of regulatory T cells in long-lasting Graves disease. Specified time point: newly diagnosed GD, antithyroid drugs for less than 3 months. Scientists built the TCR library using RNA that was extracted from PBMCs. HTBI primers from iRepertoire and Arm-PCR of CDR3 regions yielded the TCR beta libraries. TCRdb used MiXCR to reprocess the multiplex PCR reads, holding one entry per CDR3 protein. The sample consists of some 340,000 distinct CDR3 sequences, approximately 10% of them appearing once. These data are also associated with another study on T cells in Graves' hyperthyroidism and ophthalmopathy.

Sequences were derived from peripheral blood mononuclear cells (PBMCs), sampled at new diagnosis, from a patient treated with antithyroid drugs. All receptors derive from a woman between 18 and 29 years old with Graves disease.

In this sample, this clonotype turned up many times. This chain links TRBV4-1 with TRBJ2-5; D ambiguous. V lost 1 base and J 1 base, leaving 7 bases between the germline ends. Germline CDR1 and CDR2: MGHRA and YSYEKL. This CDR3 spans 14 amino acids. The CDR3 protein is CASSQGYSQETQYF. The CDR3, as DNA: TGCGCCAGCAGCCAAGGGTACTCCCAAGAGACCCAGTACTTC.

This clonotype was seen many times. The chain carries TRBV7-2 and TRBJ1-1; D gene ambiguous. Trimming took off 3 bases at V and 2 bases at J, with 13 bases between the two ends. CDR1 is SGHTA, CDR2 FQGNSA, per germline. The CDR3 contains 15 residues. This chain's CDR3 is CASSFSTELNTEAFF. The CDR3, as DNA: TGTGCCAGCAGCTTTAGTACAGAGCTTAACACTGAAGCTTTCTTT.

Note on this clonotype: A much bigger clone sits one base away, suggesting this may be a read error. The V and J genes are TRBV28 and TRBJ2-1, with D perhaps assigned TRBD1 or TRBD2 (5 bases each). CDR1 is MDHEN, CDR2 SYDVKM, per germline. The CDR3 runs 16 residues. V dropped 8 bases and J dropped 1 base, with 18 bases sitting between them. The CDR3 DNA follows: TGTGCCAGCGAGTTGGAGGCAGGGTCTTCCTACAATGAGCAGTTCTTC. This encodes CASELEAGSSYNEQFF.

This clonotype came up many times. The chain couples TRBV27 to TRBJ2-7; 8 bases line up with TRBD1. Losses at the gene ends were 0 bases for V and 3 bases for J; bases not matched to a gene: 10. The CDR3 is 17 amino acids. In germline, CDR1 is MNHEY, CDR2 SMNVEV (reference sequence). CDR3 region: CASSLSVRGRSFYEQYV. DNA for the CDR3: TGTGCCAGCAGTTTATCTGTCAGGGGGCGTTCATTCTACGAGCAGTACGTC.

This clonotype has ten or more counts. The rearrangement joins TRBV2 to TRBJ1-1, with no clear D. Germline lookup yields CDR1 SNHLY and CDR2 FYNNEI. The length of the CDR3 is 17 residues. V was shortened by 6 bases and J by 3 bases, with 23 bases between the two germline ends. In nucleotides, the CDR3 is TGTGCCAGCAGACCTAAGATCCGGGCCTACAAGGACACTGAAGCTTTCTTT. As protein: CASRPKIRAYKDTEAFF.

This clonotype was counted at least ten times. V gene TRBV10-3 combines with J gene TRBJ2-3; the match to TRBD2 covers 8 bases. The CDR3 sequence is 14 residues long. The V and J ends lost 8 bases and 3 bases, in that order; junction bases with no gene match: 7. Looked up from germline, CDR1 is ENHRY and CDR2 is SYGVKD. The CDR3 reads CAIRAGEGTDTQYF. As DNA, the CDR3 is TGTGCCATCCGAGCGGGAGAAGGAACAGATACGCAGTATTTT.

There are many counts of this clonotype. V usage is TRBV28 and J usage is TRBJ2-5, with D maybe TRBD1 (6 bases). Germline CDR1 MDHEN, CDR2 SYDVKM. CDR3 length: 15 residues. V was shortened by 2 bases and J by 5 bases, with 15 bases between the two germline ends. Written as DNA, the CDR3 is TGTGCCAGCAGTTTACCTGGCAGGGGCCGGGAGACCCAGTACTTC. This codes for CASSLPGRGRETQYF.

Points on this clonotype: A single base separates this from a much larger clone, so it may be a read error. The rearrangement joins TRBV4-3 to TRBJ1-1; 8 positions match TRBD1. The CDR3 length is 15 residues. Looked up from germline, CDR1 is LGHNA and CDR2 is YSLEER. V trimming: 1 base; J trimming: 6 bases; junction bases outside the gene matches: 7. The chain's CDR3 is CASSQGTGGDAEAFF. CDR3 coding DNA: TGCGCCAGCAGCCAAGGCACAGGGGGTGACGCTGAAGCTTTCTTT.

A remark on this clonotype: This likely reflects a read error, since a far larger clone is one base away. Likely a read error: the CDR3 ends without its conserved phenylalanine or tryptophan. V is TRBV7-9 and J is TRBJ2-7; D remains ambiguous. The CDR3 has 14 residues. Germline V gene sequence: CDR1 SEHNR, CDR2 FQNEAQ (reference sequence). Trimming took off 6 bases at V and 0 bases at J, with 12 bases between the two ends. The CDR3 region is CASSLNRNSYEQYL. In DNA form, the CDR3 reads TGTGCCAGCAGTTTGAACAGAAACTCCTACGAGCAGTACCTC.

The rearrangement joins TRBV3-1 to TRBJ2-1; weak D call: TRBD2 (5 bases). The CDR3 contains 14 residues. Between the trimmed V and J ends, which lost 4 bases and 11 bases, there was a span of 18 bases. In germline, CDR1 is LGHDT, CDR2 YNNKEL (reference sequence). Here the CDR3 DNA reads TGTGCCAGCAGCCCGTCGACAAGGGAGCGGCAGCAGTTCTTC. Protein: CASSPSTRERQQFF.

Ten or more counts support this clonotype. The V and J genes are TRBV4-3 and TRBJ2-5, with no clear D. Germline V gene lookup returns CDR1 LGHNA and CDR2 YSLEER. The CDR3 extends over 13 amino acids. V lost 0 bases and J 6 bases, leaving 8 bases between the germline ends. CDR3 nucleotide sequence: TGCGCCAGCAGCCAAGATTACGGTCAGACCCAGTACTTC. This gives the protein CASSQDYGQTQYF.

The chain combines TRBV6-1 with TRBJ1-3; D is unclear. CDR1 is MNHNS and CDR2 is SASEGT in the germline V gene. Trimming left V 7 bases short and J 0 bases short, with 13 bases between. This CDR3 contains 15 residues. The CDR3 DNA is TGTGCCAGCACCAACCCCCCTATCTCTGGAAACACCATATATTTT. Translation gives CASTNPPISGNTIYF.

CDR3 coding DNA: TGCGCCAGCAGCCAACAGGGTCGTAATAATTCACCCCTCCACTTT. This translates into CASSQQGRNNSPLHF. The chain employs TRBV5-1 and TRBJ1-6, with D possibly being TRBD1 (6 bases). V lost 4 bases and J 5 bases, leaving 13 bases between the germline ends. This CDR3 is built from 15 residues. Germline V gives CDR1 SGHRS, CDR2 YFSETQ.

The chain uses TRBV2 and TRBJ2-7, with unresolved D. Trimming cost V 5 bases and J 5 bases, with 16 bases left between them. The CDR3 extends over 14 amino acids. Germline V gene data show CDR1 as SNHLY and CDR2 as FYNNEI. CDR3 bases: TGTGCCAGCAGTCTAGGGTCTGCCAACCACGAGCAGTACTTC. This sequence encodes CASSLGSANHEQYF.

Many counts were recorded for this clonotype. The rearrangement uses TRBV20-1 and TRBJ1-1; D unclear. Germline-derived CDR1 and CDR2 are DFQATT and SNEGSKA (reference sequence). The CDR3 extends over 13 amino acids. V was cut by 5 bases and J by 1 base, with 11 bases left in between. CDR3 coding DNA: TGCAGTGCTCAGAGGGCGGCGAACACTGAAGCTTTCTTT. Amino acid sequence: CSAQRAANTEAFF.

There are many counts of this clonotype. This chain connects TRBV29-1 to TRBJ1-1, with D possibly TRBD1 on 5 matching bases. The germline V gene has CDR1 SQVTM and CDR2 ANQGSEA. V was cut by 5 bases and J by 4 bases, with 17 bases left in between. CDR3 size: 14 residues. The CDR3: CSVKAMAGGTEAFF. The CDR3, as DNA: TGCAGCGTTAAAGCAATGGCCGGGGGCACTGAAGCTTTCTTT.

This clonotype has ten or more counts. The rearrangement joins TRBV12-3 or TRBV12-4 to TRBJ2-7, with 9 positions matching TRBD1. After removal of 6 bases from V and 0 bases from J, the junction contained 9 bases not matched to a gene. The CDR3 consists of 16 residues. The CDR3 region has the DNA TGTGCCAGCAGGACCCGACAGGGGGACCGCTCCTACGAGCAGTACTTC. Translated: CASRTRQGDRSYEQYF.

The rearrangement joins TRBV7-2 to TRBJ1-1, with D perhaps matching TRBD1 (6 bases). Trimming cost V 3 bases and J 6 bases, with 14 bases left between them. This CDR3 is built from 14 residues. Germline V gene sequence: CDR1 SGHTA, CDR2 FQGNSA. The CDR3 sequence: CASSFLRQASEAFF. The DNA of the CDR3 is TGTGCCAGCAGCTTTTTAAGACAGGCCTCTGAAGCTTTCTTT.

The rearrangement joins TRBV5-8 to TRBJ2-3; D is tentatively TRBD1 or TRBD2 (5 bases each). CDR3 length: 18 residues. In germline, CDR1 is SGHTS, CDR2 YDEGEE. V shed 0 bases and J shed 1 base, with 18 bases lying between them. The CDR3 sequence: CASSLGGVSAGCTDTQYF. As DNA, the CDR3 is TGTGCCAGCAGCTTGGGGGGCGTTTCGGCGGGCTGCACAGATACGCAGTATTTT.

This clonotype was counted ten times or more. This chain links TRBV2 with TRBJ1-1; TRBD1 matches 10 bases. Germline CDR1 SNHLY, CDR2 FYNNEI. The CDR3 loop spans 15 amino acids. V lost 0 bases to trimming and J lost 7 bases; unmatched junction nucleotides: 5. The CDR3 is CASSEAGTGVLEAFF. CDR3 nucleotide sequence: TGTGCCAGCAGTGAAGCGGGGACAGGGGTTCTTGAAGCTTTCTTT.

This clonotype was counted many times. This rearrangement joins TRBV6-2 or TRBV6-3 to TRBJ2-1; a possible D gene is TRBD1 (5 bases). Germline V CDR1 and CDR2: MNHEY, SVGEGT. V dropped 5 bases and J dropped 0 bases, with 11 bases sitting between them. The CDR3 totals 15 residues. The CDR3 DNA reads TGTGCCAGCAGTGAATACGACAGCTCCTACAATGAGCAGTTCTTC. This encodes CASSEYDSSYNEQFF.

There are a few counts of this clonotype. The gene calls are TRBV7-2 and TRBJ2-1; tentative D call: TRBD2 (6 bases). This CDR3 has 19 residues. Trimming cost V 1 base and J 1 base, with 20 bases left between them. Germline CDR1 reads SGHTA; CDR2 reads FQGNSA. The CDR3 sequence is CASSLERFGSAGSYNEQFF. The DNA for the CDR3 is TGTGCCAGCAGCTTAGAGAGGTTTGGTTCGGCGGGATCCTACAATGAGCAGTTCTTC.

This chain links TRBV4-2 with TRBJ1-5; 7 nucleotides align to TRBD1. This CDR3 is built from 19 residues. Losses at the gene ends were 0 bases for V and 5 bases for J; bases not matched to a gene: 16. CDR1 LGHNA and CDR2 YNFKEQ come from the germline V gene. CDR3 nucleotide sequence: TGTGCCAGCAGCCAAGATCACAACAGGGGATTGATTCGGCATCAGCCCCAGCATTTT. This codes for CASSQDHNRGLIRHQPQHF.

The sample holds many counts of this clonotype. The rearrangement uses TRBV6-2 or TRBV6-3 and TRBJ2-5, with a possible D match to TRBD2 (6 bases). Germline lookup yields CDR1 MNHEY and CDR2 SVGEGT. Trimming removed 2 bases from V and 4 bases from J, with 11 bases in between. CDR3 length: 14 residues. CDR3 in DNA: TGTGCCAGCAGTTACGTGGAGGGGAGAGAGACCCAGTACTTC. It is translated as CASSYVEGRETQYF.

This clonotype was seen ten or more times. This chain uses TRBV20-1 with TRBJ2-3; 8 nucleotides agree with TRBD1. The CDR3 length is 13 residues. Germline lookup yields CDR1 DFQATT and CDR2 SNEGSKA (reference sequence). Trimming took 6 bases from V and 6 from J; bases not matched to a gene: 8. For the CDR3, the DNA is TGCAGTGCCACAGACAGGGGCTGGGATACGCAGTATTTT. Protein sequence: CSATDRGWDTQYF.

This clonotype appeared many times. The chain is built from TRBV13 and TRBJ1-2; 7 bases line up with TRBD1. The CDR3 length is 16 residues. Germline assignment: CDR1 PRHDT and CDR2 FYEKMQ (reference sequence). With 7 bases clipped from V and 0 bases from J, the junction kept 11 bases outside the gene matches. The CDR3: CASTETLGQSNYGYTF. The CDR3 DNA reads as TGTGCCAGCACCGAGACCCTGGGACAGTCTAACTATGGCTACACCTTC. The entire variable domain, with the rest obtained from reference TRBV13 and TRBJ1-2, is as follows: AAGVIQSPRHLIKEKRETATLKCYPIPRHDTVYWYQQGPGQDPQFLISFYEKMQSDKGSIPDRFSAQQFSDYHSELNMSSLELGDSALYFCASTETLGQSNYGYTFGSGTRLTVV.